This T cell receptor (beta chain) was identified during a study of cytomegalovirus exposure and HLA in healthy donors. Regarding this clone: Its antigen is still unknown.

The PCR used 60 Vbeta and 13 Jbeta primers. Sequencing used immunoSEQ multiplex PCR; TCRdb keeps in-frame clones, though not all of them. This sample carries some 65,000 clones, approximately 68% of them seen once, and the ten largest clones take roughly 11%. Findings and caveats of the study: TCR sequences were mostly rare, though some public TCRs occurred in many donors. It was reported in a later analysis that an Asian-associated ancestry cluster showed fewer N-insertions than the 666-donor mean. Earlier analysis found most TCR beta V segments productive about 87% or about 30% of the time.

Germline V CDR1 and CDR2: SGHTA, FQGNSA. Trimming at V came to 5 bases and at J to 4 bases, leaving 6 bases not matched to a gene. CDR3 length: 14 amino acids. This chain uses TRBV7-2 with TRBJ1-2, with 8 bases identical to TRBD1. The source material was PBMCs. This sequence originates from a woman in her twenties or thirties in good health and CMV-seronegative. CDR3 protein: CASSHGQGGYGYTF. CDR3 nucleotide sequence: TGTGCCAGCAGCCATGGACAGGGAGGCTATGGCTACACCTTC.